Here is one TCR beta chain with its context. The repertoire was sequenced with immunoSEQ multiplex PCR; TCRdb's copy has only in-frame clones and lacks some. Counted here are about 73,000 clones, about 92% occurring once; the ten biggest clones make up 0.25%. The data were obtained in a study of technical replicates of blood from a few donors. The germline CDR1 and CDR2 sequences are SQVTM and ANQGSEA. Trimming cost V 3 bases and J 8 bases, with 16 bases left between them. This CDR3 has 13 amino acids. V gene TRBV29-1 combines with J gene TRBJ1-2; D uncertain. The sample was T cells isolated from PBMCs. This receptor was obtained from a human donor in good health. The CDR3 bases are TGCAGCGTTGAGCACCGCGGGCCGTCGGGCTACACCTTC. Encoded protein: CSVEHRGPSGYTF.